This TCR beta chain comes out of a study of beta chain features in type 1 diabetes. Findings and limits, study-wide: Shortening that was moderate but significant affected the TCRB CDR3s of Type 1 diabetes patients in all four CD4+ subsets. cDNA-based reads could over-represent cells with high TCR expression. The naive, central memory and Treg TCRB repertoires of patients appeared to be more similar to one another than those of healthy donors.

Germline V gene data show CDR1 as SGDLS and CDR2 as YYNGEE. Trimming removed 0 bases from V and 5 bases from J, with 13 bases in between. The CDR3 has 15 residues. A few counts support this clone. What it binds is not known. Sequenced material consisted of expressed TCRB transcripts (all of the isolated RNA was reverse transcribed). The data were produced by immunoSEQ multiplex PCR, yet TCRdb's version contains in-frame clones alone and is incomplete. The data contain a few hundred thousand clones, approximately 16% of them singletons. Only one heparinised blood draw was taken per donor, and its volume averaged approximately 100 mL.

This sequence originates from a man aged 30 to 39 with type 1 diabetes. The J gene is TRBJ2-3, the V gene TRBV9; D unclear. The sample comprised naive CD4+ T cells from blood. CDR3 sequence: CASSVDFGSGDTQYF. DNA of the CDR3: TGTGCCAGCAGCGTAGATTTTGGTTCGGGAGATACGCAGTATTTT. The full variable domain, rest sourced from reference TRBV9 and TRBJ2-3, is DSGVTQTPKHLITATGQRVTLRCSPRSGDLSVYWYQQSLDQGLQFLIQYYNGEERAKGNILERFSAQQFPDLHSELNLSSLELGDSALYFCASSVDFGSGDTQYFGPGTRLTVL.